This paragraph covers one T cell receptor (beta chain) sequence. This clonotype showed up many times. No cognate antigen has been identified for it. Base qualities are not recorded, but no much larger clone differs from it by a single base. These data originate in a study of identical twins (dated by TCRdb to 2016 to 2017). Describing the broader study: To test whether fetal clonotypes persist, the study used deep sequencing on TCR alpha and beta repertoires from monozygotic twins, unrelated adults of various ages, and cord blood. Replicate twin experiments were performed at different times using different library preparation protocols to rule out contamination. Summary of the overall study and its limitations: In monozygotic twins, recombination models systematically underestimated out-of-frame TCR alpha sharing, but the models matched the sharing seen between unrelated individuals. Out-of-frame TCR alpha sequences shared between twins showed an excess of low generation-probability sequences compared with coincidental sharing between unrelated individuals. Fewer insertions were carried by abundant cord blood beta clonotypes, a similar but weaker trend appeared in young adult naive repertoires, and no such trend appeared in memory repertoires. Conclusions relied on cross-sectional statistical analysis, since the same donors could not be followed over many years. Excess twin sharing in beta out-of-frame sequences was weaker because fewer shared sequences lowered the signal-to-noise ratio. Invariant T cells such as MAIT and iNKT could partly confound zero-insertion analyses, although diverse VJ usage argued against such confounding for most clonotypes.

Every donor in the study was a healthy Caucasian. Three unrelated non-twin adults were also sequenced: a male aged 18 to 29, a male aged 50 to 59 and a female aged 50 to 59. Miltenyi CD45RO+ enrichment and human naive T-cell isolation kits were used to isolate memory (CD45RO+) and naive T cells from PBMC. CDR1 and CDR2 (DFQATT, SNEGSKA) derive from the germline V gene (reference sequence). The V end gives up 0 bases and the J end 4 bases, leaving 6 bases in the junction not matched to a gene. From the cysteine through the phenylalanine, the CDR3 covers 15 amino acids. Here the CDR3 DNA is all that survives: 45 bases in frame from base 1. The method was 5' RACE. TCRdb records Illumina HiSeq 2000 as the sequencer. Template switching introduced a universal primer binding site; the final cDNA contained a unique molecular identifier, enabling accurate counting of TCR cDNA molecules. First-strand cDNA for TCR alpha and beta chains was synthesized from specific primers in the conserved constant-segment region. To control for contamination, every cDNA library carried two barcodes: a SMART-Mk sample barcode plus Illumina barcodes. TruSeq adapter sequences along with Illumina sample barcodes were introduced in two successive PCR steps. Sequencing of the TCR alpha and beta cDNA libraries was done on the Illumina HiSeq platform using custom primers. The authors processed their data as follows. Raw reads were processed with MiGEC to extract unique molecular identifiers, and MiXCR was used to determine CDR3 positions. For each individual, recombination models were inferred using an EM algorithm with the repgenHMM and IGoR tools. The tcR package in R was used for shared clonotype analysis, with sharing normalized by the product of cloneset sizes. To study raw recombination free of thymic and clonal selection effects, out-of-frame nonproductive sequences were analyzed. TCRdb itself trimmed the public reads at Q25 with fastp, ran MiXCR and retained productive beta chains. Here each entry gathers all rows of one CDR3 protein and keeps the most common genes and DNA. TCRdb, not the original authors, processed these V and J calls. Here the sample has 690,000 or so distinct CDR3 sequences; around 6% occur a single time. The ten largest account for 1.5% to 2% of the sample.

Sequenced material: naive T cells sorted from blood. This sample's cell subset or site label indicates: cells isolated with a human naive T-cell isolation kit. The sequence is built from TRBV20-1 and TRBJ2-3, and 8 bases in between align with TRBD2. The TCR sequence derives from a man aged 18 to 29 in good health. The CDR3 reads as follows: CSARDSGSSADTQYF. The DNA reads as follows: TGCAGTGCTAGAGACAGCGGGAGTTCGGCAGATACGCAGTATTTT.